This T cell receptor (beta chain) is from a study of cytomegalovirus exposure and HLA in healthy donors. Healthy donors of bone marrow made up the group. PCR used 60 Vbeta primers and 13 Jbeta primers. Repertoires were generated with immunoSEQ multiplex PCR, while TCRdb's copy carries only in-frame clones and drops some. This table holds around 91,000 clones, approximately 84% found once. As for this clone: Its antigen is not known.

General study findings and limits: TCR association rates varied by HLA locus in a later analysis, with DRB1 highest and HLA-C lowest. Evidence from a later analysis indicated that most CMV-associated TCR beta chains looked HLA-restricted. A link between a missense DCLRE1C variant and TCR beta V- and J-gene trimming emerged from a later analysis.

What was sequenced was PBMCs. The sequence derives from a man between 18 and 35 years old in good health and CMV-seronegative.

The CDR3 DNA reads TGTGCCAGCAGCTTACGGGGGGCGGCCGGAAACACCATATATTTT. It codes for CASSLRGAAGNTIYF. This chain joins TRBV5-6 and TRBJ1-3, with TRBD1 as a possible D gene (6 bases). V shed 2 bases and J shed 4 bases, with 13 bases lying between them. The length of the CDR3 is 15 residues. Germline V gene lookup returns CDR1 SGHDT and CDR2 YYEEEE.